This is a list of T cell receptor beta chains from one sample in a study of blood T cell repertoires in COVID-19. TCRdb's table, derived via immunoSEQ multiplex PCR, lists solely in-frame clones and lacks some. In the table there are roughly 430,000 clones, around nine tenths of which are singletons. Material: PBMCs or T cells enriched from blood (not recorded which). These receptor sequences come from a woman under 30 who had been exposed to COVID-19. CDR3s include the opening cysteine and the closing phenylalanine or tryptophan. A D gene is named only where the DNA matches it firmly. Clone size is stated in some rows and not others, as once, few, many or a class when expanded.

clone_size	v_call	j_call	d_call	cdr3_aa	cdr3_nt
once	TRBV18	TRBJ2-1	TRBD2	CASSRTSGSYNEQFF	TGTGCCAGCTCACGGACTAGCGGGTCCTACAATGAGCAGTTCTTC
NA	TRBV9	TRBJ1-1	NA	CASSEWTTPATEAFF	TGTGCCAGCAGCGAATGGACAACCCCGGCCACTGAAGCTTTCTTT
NA	TRBV29-1	TRBJ2-7	NA	CSVSNLNEQYF	TGCAGCGTTTCTAATCTCAACGAGCAGTACTTC
NA	TRBV13	TRBJ1-2	NA	CASSARPGGFGYTF	TGTGCCAGCAGCGCCCGACCGGGAGGGTTCGGCTACACCTTC
NA	TRBV7-2	TRBJ1-1	TRBD1	CASSLAGGTGSEAFF	TGTGCCAGCAGCTTAGCGGGGGGGACAGGTTCTGAAGCTTTCTTT
NA	TRBV9	TRBJ2-2	NA	CASSVGIGASPGELFF	TGTGCCAGCAGCGTAGGTATAGGGGCTAGTCCCGGGGAGCTGTTTTTT
NA	TRBV14	TRBJ2-7	NA	CASSQDKELTEQYF	TGTGCCAGCAGCCAAGATAAGGAGTTGACCGAGCAGTACTTC
few	TRBV28	TRBJ1-6	NA	CASGAAGFSPLHF	TGTGCCAGCGGGGCCGCAGGGTTCTCACCCCTCCACTTT
NA	TRBV4-3	TRBJ2-7	TRBD1	CASSRDRVTYEQYF	TGCGCCAGCAGCCGGGACAGGGTAACCTACGAGCAGTACTTC
NA	TRBV28	TRBJ1-2	NA	CASSPRKYGYTF	TGTGCCAGCAGTCCCCGTAAATATGGCTACACCTTC
NA	TRBV20-1	TRBJ1-6	NA	CSASGPNNSPLHF	TGCAGTGCTAGTGGCCCTAATAATTCACCCCTCCACTTT
few	TRBV5-5	TRBJ1-2	TRBD1	CASSLYDRENYGYTF	TGTGCCAGCAGCTTGTACGACAGGGAGAACTATGGCTACACCTTC
NA	TRBV10-3	TRBJ1-1	TRBD1	CAISAQDRVTAEAFF	TGTGCCATCAGTGCCCAGGACAGGGTTACGGCTGAAGCTTTCTTT
NA	TRBV19	TRBJ1-2	NA	CASSIPPGLSNYGYTF	TGTGCCAGTAGTATACCCCCAGGGCTTTCTAACTATGGCTACACCTTC
NA	TRBV5-1	TRBJ2-1	NA	CASRRSGEGIEQFF	TGCGCCAGCAGGCGGAGTGGAGAGGGTATCGAGCAGTTCTTC
NA	TRBV27	TRBJ2-2	NA	CASSFGRNTGELFF	TGTGCCAGCAGTTTCGGGAGGAACACCGGGGAGCTGTTTTTT
NA	TRBV29-1	TRBJ2-7	NA	CSAGGQGIYEQYF	TGCAGCGCCGGGGGTCAGGGAATCTACGAGCAGTACTTC
NA	TRBV2	TRBJ2-5	TRBD2	CASSRTSGRAGETQYF	TGTGCCAGCAGTAGGACTAGCGGGAGGGCCGGAGAGACCCAGTACTTC
once	TRBV19	TRBJ2-2	NA	CASSIDLYSNTGELFF	TGTGCCAGTAGTATAGACCTTTATTCGAACACCGGGGAGCTGTTTTTT
NA	TRBV24-1	TRBJ1-5	NA	CATSDATGTSNQPQHF	TGTGCCACCAGTGATGCGACAGGAACTAGCAATCAGCCCCAGCATTTT
NA	TRBV5-1	TRBJ1-2	NA	CASSSVRGTYGYTF	TGCGCCAGCAGCTCCGTCAGGGGTACATATGGCTACACCTTC
NA	TRBV14	TRBJ2-3	TRBD1	CASSQRTGGTQYF	TGTGCCAGCAGCCAAAGGACAGGGGGCACGCAGTATTTT
NA	TRBV4-2	TRBJ2-7	TRBD1	CASSQGQGELFEQYF	TGTGCCAGCAGCCAAGGACAGGGGGAATTATTCGAGCAGTACTTC
NA	TRBV5-1	TRBJ2-2	NA	CASSSRVTGELFF	TGCGCCAGCAGCTCGCGAGTAACCGGGGAGCTGTTTTTT